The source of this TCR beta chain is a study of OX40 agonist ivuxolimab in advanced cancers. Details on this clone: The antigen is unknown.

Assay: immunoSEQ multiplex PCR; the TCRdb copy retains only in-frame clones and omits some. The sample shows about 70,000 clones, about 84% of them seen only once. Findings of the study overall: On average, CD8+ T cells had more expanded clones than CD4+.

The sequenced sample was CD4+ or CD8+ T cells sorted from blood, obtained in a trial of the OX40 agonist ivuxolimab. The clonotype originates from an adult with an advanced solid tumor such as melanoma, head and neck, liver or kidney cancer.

The chain's CDR3 is CASSPAGTGGGELFF. In DNA form, the CDR3 reads TGTGCCAGCAGCCCGGCCGGGACAGGGGGAGGGGAGCTGTTTTTT. This chain links TRBV7-2 with TRBJ2-2, with 11 bases aligning to TRBD1. Germline CDR1 is SGHTA and CDR2 is FQGNSA. The CDR3 runs 15 residues. Losses at the gene ends were 5 bases for V and 8 bases for J; bases not matched to a gene: 7.